Listed below are T cell receptor beta chains from one sample, sequenced in a study of blood T cell repertoires in COVID-19. Clones were read by immunoSEQ multiplex PCR, and TCRdb kept only the in-frame ones, dropping some. The sample has about 280,000 clones; around 86% are singletons. The sample taken for sequencing was peripheral blood. The receptors stem from a woman under 40 with active or convalescent COVID-19. Each CDR3 is given with its conserved first and last residue. Fields, in order: clone size, J gene, D gene, V gene, CDR3 DNA, CDR3 protein. The D gene is left open where the match is weak. Clone size is not always given. Where it is, it says once, few, many or a class for expanded clones.

abundance: NA; j_gene: TRBJ1-2; d_gene: NA; v_gene: TRBV6-5; CDR3nt: TGTGCCAGCACGGGACTCTATGGCTACACCTTC; CDR3aa: CASTGLYGYTF
abundance: NA; j_gene: TRBJ2-3; d_gene: NA; v_gene: TRBV11-3; CDR3nt: TGTGCCAGCAGCGCAAAAGACGGGACAGATACGCAGTATTTT; CDR3aa: CASSAKDGTDTQYF
abundance: NA; j_gene: TRBJ1-4; d_gene: NA; v_gene: TRBV4-3; CDR3nt: TGCGCCAGCAGCCAGGCACAGGGCCCCCAGGAGAGACTGTTTTTT; CDR3aa: CASSQAQGPQERLFF
abundance: once; j_gene: TRBJ2-5; d_gene: NA; v_gene: TRBV29-1; CDR3nt: TGCAGCGTGGCCGCGGGCACAGCGGAGACCCAGTACTTC; CDR3aa: CSVAAGTAETQYF
abundance: NA; j_gene: TRBJ1-1; d_gene: NA; v_gene: TRBV9; CDR3nt: TGTGCCAGCACCCCACTCGGCAGGGTGCAGAACACTGAAGCTTTCTTT; CDR3aa: CASTPLGRVQNTEAFF
abundance: NA; j_gene: TRBJ2-3; d_gene: NA; v_gene: TRBV5-1; CDR3nt: TGCGCCAGCAGCTTGGTCGCGTACACAGATACGCAGTATTTT; CDR3aa: CASSLVAYTDTQYF
abundance: NA; j_gene: TRBJ1-1; d_gene: TRBD1; v_gene: TRBV18; CDR3nt: TGTGCCAGCTCACCACGGGGACAGGGGGCCCGGAACACTGAAGCTTTCTTT; CDR3aa: CASSPRGQGARNTEAFF
abundance: NA; j_gene: TRBJ2-7; d_gene: NA; v_gene: TRBV9; CDR3nt: TGTGCCAGCAGCGTGGGTAAGTGGGGCGACGAGCAGTACTTC; CDR3aa: CASSVGKWGDEQYF
abundance: NA; j_gene: TRBJ2-5; d_gene: TRBD2; v_gene: TRBV7-6; CDR3nt: TGTGCCAGCAGCCTCGGCGCCGGGACTAGCGGGGGGAGGAAAGAGACCCAGTACTTC; CDR3aa: CASSLGAGTSGGRKETQYF
abundance: NA; j_gene: TRBJ1-1; d_gene: TRBD1; v_gene: TRBV28; CDR3nt: TGTGCCAGCTGCTCGGGACAGATGAACACTGAAGCTTTCTTT; CDR3aa: CASCSGQMNTEAFF
abundance: NA; j_gene: TRBJ1-2; d_gene: NA; v_gene: TRBV30; CDR3nt: TGTGCCTGGAGCCCGGGACAACGAATCTATGGCTACACCTTC; CDR3aa: CAWSPGQRIYGYTF
abundance: NA; j_gene: TRBJ1-5; d_gene: NA; v_gene: TRBV4-1; CDR3nt: TGCGCCAGCAGCCAAGGGGGGGGCGATCAGCCCCAGCATTTT; CDR3aa: CASSQGGGDQPQHF
abundance: NA; j_gene: TRBJ1-5; d_gene: NA; v_gene: TRBV6-1; CDR3nt: TGTGCCAGCAGTGATGGACAGAATCAGCCCCAGCATTTT; CDR3aa: CASSDGQNQPQHF
abundance: NA; j_gene: TRBJ2-3; d_gene: TRBD2; v_gene: TRBV24-1; CDR3nt: TGTGCCACCAGTCGGGAAGCGGGGCAAAGCACAGATACGCAGTATTTT; CDR3aa: CATSREAGQSTDTQYF
abundance: once; j_gene: TRBJ2-3; d_gene: NA; v_gene: TRBV6-1; CDR3nt: TGTGCCAGCAGTGAAGCATGGGACTCCCTGCGGGATACGCAGTATTTT; CDR3aa: CASSEAWDSLRDTQYF
abundance: NA; j_gene: TRBJ1-2; d_gene: TRBD1; v_gene: TRBV7-2; CDR3nt: TGTGCCAGCCAATATCAAGGCAGGGGGCACTATGGCTACACCTTC; CDR3aa: CASQYQGRGHYGYTF
abundance: once; j_gene: TRBJ2-7; d_gene: NA; v_gene: TRBV5-8; CDR3nt: TGTGCCAGCAGCTTGGGCGGACCAGGGGTGTCCTACGAGCAGTACTTC; CDR3aa: CASSLGGPGVSYEQYF
abundance: NA; j_gene: TRBJ2-3; d_gene: TRBD2; v_gene: TRBV25-1; CDR3nt: TGTGCCAGCGCGACGGGGGGACTAAATAGATATACGCAGTATTTT; CDR3aa: CASATGGLNRYTQYF
abundance: NA; j_gene: TRBJ1-6; d_gene: TRBD1; v_gene: TRBV7-9; CDR3nt: TGTGCCAGCAGCCGGACAGGGGGAATCTATAATTCACCCCTCCACTTT; CDR3aa: CASSRTGGIYNSPLHF
abundance: NA; j_gene: TRBJ1-4; d_gene: NA; v_gene: TRBV30; CDR3nt: TGTGCCTGGAGTGTACTAGGTCTCAATGAAAAACTGTTTTTT; CDR3aa: CAWSVLGLNEKLFF
abundance: NA; j_gene: TRBJ2-5; d_gene: NA; v_gene: TRBV7-2; CDR3nt: TGTGCCAGCAGCCCTCGACGGTCCTCGGGAGAGACCCAGTACTTC; CDR3aa: CASSPRRSSGETQYF
abundance: NA; j_gene: TRBJ2-7; d_gene: NA; v_gene: TRBV4-3; CDR3nt: TGCGCCAGCAGCCAGGCCTGGGGGGACCCCTACGAGCAGTACTTC; CDR3aa: CASSQAWGDPYEQYF
abundance: NA; j_gene: TRBJ2-2; d_gene: NA; v_gene: TRBV7-3; CDR3nt: TGTGCCAGCAGCTTAGAAGACAGCTCCACCGGGGAGCTGTTTTTT; CDR3aa: CASSLEDSSTGELFF
abundance: NA; j_gene: TRBJ2-7; d_gene: NA; v_gene: TRBV27; CDR3nt: TGTGCCAGCAGTTTAGAGACCGGGAGCTCCTACGAGCAGTACTTC; CDR3aa: CASSLETGSSYEQYF
abundance: NA; j_gene: TRBJ1-4; d_gene: NA; v_gene: TRBV4-3; CDR3nt: TGCGCCAGCAGCCCTAGGGACAAACCAAAGGAAAAACTGTTTTTT; CDR3aa: CASSPRDKPKEKLFF
abundance: NA; j_gene: TRBJ2-3; d_gene: NA; v_gene: TRBV9; CDR3nt: TGTGCCAGCAGCCCCTCAACCACCCCGGGACACTATGATTCAGGTTCGCAGTATTTT; CDR3aa: CASSPSTTPGHYDSGSQYF
abundance: NA; j_gene: TRBJ2-5; d_gene: TRBD2; v_gene: TRBV3-1/TRBV3-2; CDR3nt: TGTGCCAGCAGCCAAGATCGGGGCCCCTTCTGGCGGGGGGGAGAGACCCAGTACTTC; CDR3aa: CASSQDRGPFWRGGETQYF
abundance: few; j_gene: TRBJ2-5; d_gene: NA; v_gene: TRBV5-4; CDR3nt: TGTGCCAGCAGCTTGGGGCTCGGGCAGGGGACCCAGTACTTC; CDR3aa: CASSLGLGQGTQYF
abundance: NA; j_gene: TRBJ1-2; d_gene: NA; v_gene: TRBV4-1; CDR3nt: TGCGCCAGCAGCCTAACCGGGGGGGGTGGCTACACCTTC; CDR3aa: CASSLTGGGGYTF
abundance: NA; j_gene: TRBJ1-1; d_gene: NA; v_gene: TRBV6-6; CDR3nt: TGTGCCAGCAGTTATAAAGGGGATTCTGAAGCTTTCTTT; CDR3aa: CASSYKGDSEAFF
abundance: NA; j_gene: TRBJ2-5; d_gene: NA; v_gene: TRBV7-9; CDR3nt: TGTGCCAGCCCTTCCGAAGAGACCCAGTACTTC; CDR3aa: CASPSEETQYF
abundance: NA; j_gene: TRBJ2-2; d_gene: NA; v_gene: TRBV18; CDR3nt: TGTGCCAGCTCACCACCTTCAGTCGCAAACACCGGGGAGCTGTTTTTT; CDR3aa: CASSPPSVANTGELFF
abundance: once; j_gene: TRBJ1-6; d_gene: TRBD1; v_gene: TRBV15; CDR3nt: TGTGCCACCAGCGGGACAGGGGGGAAGAATTCACCCCTCCACTTT; CDR3aa: CATSGTGGKNSPLHF
abundance: few; j_gene: TRBJ2-3; d_gene: NA; v_gene: TRBV12-3/TRBV12-4; CDR3nt: TGTGCCAGCAGTTTAGGGGGGCCAGATACGCAGTATTTT; CDR3aa: CASSLGGPDTQYF
abundance: NA; j_gene: TRBJ1-5; d_gene: TRBD1; v_gene: TRBV12-3/TRBV12-4; CDR3nt: TGTGCCAGTCGACAGGGCGGGCATCAGCCCCAGCATTTT; CDR3aa: CASRQGGHQPQHF
abundance: NA; j_gene: TRBJ2-1; d_gene: TRBD2; v_gene: TRBV3-1/TRBV3-2; CDR3nt: TGTGCCCGCAGCCCAGGGCGGGGGCGGGGGGGCAATGAGCAGTTCTTC; CDR3aa: CARSPGRGRGGNEQFF
abundance: NA; j_gene: TRBJ1-2; d_gene: NA; v_gene: TRBV18; CDR3nt: TGTGCCAGCTCACCGTCCAGGCCTAACTATGGCTACACCTTC; CDR3aa: CASSPSRPNYGYTF
abundance: NA; j_gene: TRBJ1-5; d_gene: NA; v_gene: TRBV3-1/TRBV3-2; CDR3nt: TGTGCCAGCAGCCCGACAGGATATAGCAATCAGCCCCAGCATTTT; CDR3aa: CASSPTGYSNQPQHF
abundance: NA; j_gene: TRBJ1-1; d_gene: NA; v_gene: TRBV24-1; CDR3nt: TGTGCCACCAGTGATAGTGGGAGTAACACTGAAGCTTTCTTT; CDR3aa: CATSDSGSNTEAFF
abundance: once; j_gene: TRBJ1-4; d_gene: NA; v_gene: TRBV7-9; CDR3nt: TGTGCCAGCAGCCGACCCTCAGGGAATGAAAAACTGTTTTTT; CDR3aa: CASSRPSGNEKLFF
abundance: NA; j_gene: TRBJ2-3; d_gene: TRBD2; v_gene: TRBV6-2/TRBV6-3; CDR3nt: TGTGCCAGCAGTTACTCGAGTAGCGGGGGGGCTGGGAGCACAGATACGCAGTATTTT; CDR3aa: CASSYSSSGGAGSTDTQYF
abundance: NA; j_gene: TRBJ1-2; d_gene: TRBD1; v_gene: TRBV7-2; CDR3nt: TGTGCCAGCAGCTTGGGTAGGGGGCTTGGCTACACCTTC; CDR3aa: CASSLGRGLGYTF